This T cell receptor beta chain is from a study of Graves' ophthalmopathy and Graves' hyperthyroidism (dated by TCRdb to 2017 to 2018). General notes on the study: Peripheral blood was collected at initial diagnosis, prior to any treatment. The study used signatures of the TCR beta repertoire to tell Graves' ophthalmopathy apart from Graves' hyperthyroidism and to predict which patients would progress to ophthalmopathy. In total, some 140 blood samples were TCR-sequenced: fewer than 50 ophthalmopathy, approximately 75 hyperthyroidism and about 17 hyperthyroidism-to-ophthalmopathy patients. To explore V-J signatures that separate ophthalmopathy from hyperthyroidism, a discovery set of about a hundred patients was enrolled, consisting of about 41 with ophthalmopathy and roughly 57 with stable hyperthyroidism. For independent validation, a separate cohort was made up of about 18 hyperthyroidism patients plus 17 patients who later progressed from hyperthyroidism to ophthalmopathy. In six hyperthyroidism patients, the T-cell repertoire of thyroid tissue was compared with the T-cell repertoire of blood. Once sampling was done, hyperthyroidism patients were given methimazole at a starting dose of 30 mg daily, while ophthalmopathy patients were given high-dose intravenous methylprednisolone. The roughly 90 discovery patients were divided at random into training and test sets in a 7:3 ratio. Broad study findings and their caveats: The 13-signature model separated ophthalmopathy from stable hyperthyroidism with about 86% sensitivity and 81.08% specificity in cross-validation, and 80%/75% in the test set. Sample size was not predetermined statistically, and investigators were not blinded to group allocation. In validation, the model predicted ophthalmopathy progression with less than 71% sensitivity and 72.22% specificity; 12 predicted patients were CT-confirmed with GO in a median of around 6 months. Most expanded thyroid clonotypes with a frequency above 0.001 also appeared in blood, which suggests that blood repertoires may reflect the immune response in the thyroid.

TCR beta CDR3 regions were amplified from RNA transcripts for repertoire sequencing. The first round was an RT-PCR using HTBI primers with the Qiagen OneStep RT-PCR kit, and this first round was followed by a second-round multiplex PCR, then size selection and purification. Libraries were sequenced on an Illumina HiSeq2000 using paired-end 100 bp reads. The original pipeline was this. SOAPnuke was used to process the reads, throwing out any read that had adapters, had uncalled bases, had a mean Phred below 15, or lacked an exact constant-primer or identifier match. COPE v1.2.5 was used to merge the high-quality paired reads. Each unique nucleotide sequence was defined as a clonotype, and clonotypes were aligned to IMGT TRB V, D and J references with MiTCR v1.1. Only V-J combinations with frequency above 0.0001 were analysed, covering about 99% of repertoires. A TCR clonal expansion and chaos score per V-J combination was defined as the ratio of F50 clonal expansion to chaos observed in the TCRdist matrix. Welch's t-statistics and random forest were used to narrow the features down to more than 10 V-J combinations, which were then fed into a naive Bayes classifier. The similarity between thyroid and blood repertoires was quantified using the Morisita-Horn index. TCRdb reanalyzed the raw reads on its own, using fastp at Q25 for trimming and MiXCR for clone calling, and kept in-frame beta chains. Records with the same CDR3 protein are collapsed into one entry carrying the most frequent genes and DNA. These V and J calls originate from TCRdb's pipeline instead of the authors' own analysis. Within this sample are approximately 460,000 distinct CDR3 sequences, with roughly 14% of them counted one time only. Roughly 9.8% of the sample is held by the ten biggest clonotypes.

Patients with ophthalmopathy had moderately to severely active disease, with a Clinical Activity Score of 3 or more, a NOSPECS grade of 4 or more, and a disease duration of less than 3 months. Patients with other autoimmune diseases, uncontrolled infections, pregnancy or lactation were excluded from the study. Clinical symptoms, serum thyroxine, TRAb, thyroid ultrasound and orbital computed tomography formed the basis of the diagnosis. Using Ficoll-Paque density gradient centrifugation, PBMCs were isolated from 8.5 to 10 ml of fresh peripheral blood. Total RNA was extracted using Trizol reagent, and RNA quality was checked on an Agilent 2100 Bioanalyzer. The table lists this clonotype with many counts. Its recognized antigen is unknown. Base qualities are missing; no much larger clone stands one base away. As encoded in the germline V gene (reference sequence), CDR1 is LGHDT while CDR2 is YNNKEL. The CDR3 runs 15 amino acids, cysteine and phenylalanine included. Left in the record is the CDR3 DNA by itself, 45 bases read in frame from the first base. At the junction V is shortened by 4 bases and J by 9 bases; bases outside the gene matches: 7.

This sequence uses TRBV3-1 and TRBJ2-7; 15 middle bases align to TRBD2. The sample was blood. This TCR was sampled from a woman in her 30s with Graves' ophthalmopathy. Donor details come from another sample of the same person, matched by shared clones. The CDR3 in this case is CASSPIGTSGRMQYF. The DNA sequence is TGTGCCAGCAGCCCTATCGGGACTAGCGGGAGGATGCAGTACTTC.